What follows are 14 T cell receptor beta chains derived from one specimen sequenced in a study of blood T cell repertoires in COVID-19. Produced via immunoSEQ multiplex PCR; TCRdb's table is partial and in-frame only. The table has 70,000 to 75,000 clones, roughly four fifths seen once. The sequenced material came from peripheral blood. These receptors came from a woman aged 55-70 years with acute or convalescent COVID-19.

This chain links TRBV7-8 with TRBJ1-5; D not certain. Looked up from germline, CDR1 is SGHVS and CDR2 is FQNEAQ. This CDR3 is 13 amino acids long. Trimming took off 2 bases at V and 4 bases at J, with 6 bases between the two ends. The CDR3 DNA sequence: TGTGCCAGCAGCTTATTGAGGAATCAGCCCCAGCATTTT. Encoded protein: CASSLLRNQPQHF.

This clone has just a few counts. The rearrangement links TRBV7-3 to TRBJ1-3; the D is unclear. V was cut by 5 bases and J by 0 bases, with 14 bases left in between. Germline CDR1 is SGHTA and CDR2 is FQGTGA. This CDR3 region has 16 residues. The CDR3 DNA reads TGTGCCAGCAGCCGAGGGCCCCCTAGCTCTGGAAACACCATATATTTT. This sequence encodes CASSRGPPSSGNTIYF.

The V call is TRBV5-1, the J call TRBJ2-1; possibly TRBD1 for D (5 bases). Trimming removed 4 bases from V and 4 bases from J, with 12 bases in between. The CDR3 contains 14 residues. Germline CDR1 and CDR2: SGHRS and YFSETQ. CDR3 bases: TGCGCCAGCAGCCCACCGACAGATTACAATGAGCAGTTCTTC. It encodes CASSPPTDYNEQFF.

V usage is TRBV20-1 and J usage is TRBJ1-1, with a weak D call TRBD1 (6 bases). Per the germline V gene, CDR1 is DFQATT and CDR2 is SNEGSKA (reference sequence). The CDR3 covers 17 residues. Between the trimmed V and J ends, which lost 3 bases and 3 bases, there was a span of 23 bases. Written as DNA, the CDR3 is TGCAGTGCTAGTGGTTTTGTAGACAGGAGACTTGACACTGAAGCTTTCTTT. It translates to CSASGFVDRRLDTEAFF.

The rearrangement uses TRBV19 and TRBJ1-2; D not resolved. The CDR3 covers 14 residues. CDR1 and CDR2 (germline): LNHDA, SQIVND (reference sequence). The germline V and J ends were trimmed by 7 bases and 2 bases, with 14 bases remaining between them. In nucleotides, the CDR3 is TGTGCCAGTAACCTAGCTAATCTCAACTATGGCTACACCTTC. Translating gives CASNLANLNYGYTF.

This clone was counted between two and nine times. The genes are TRBV24-1 and TRBJ2-6, with a tentative D call TRBD1 (5 bases). V was shortened by 5 bases and J by 4 bases, with 17 bases between the two germline ends. The germline CDR1 and CDR2 sequences are KGHDR and SFDVKD. The CDR3 totals 17 residues. The CDR3 DNA reads as TGTGCCACCAGTGCCAGGGATGGGCCCTTCGGGGCCAACGTCCTGACTTTC. Protein product: CATSARDGPFGANVLTF.

The gene calls are TRBV30 and TRBJ1-2; perhaps TRBD1 as D (5 bases). CDR3 length: 14 residues. The V end was cut by 2 bases, the J end by 8 bases, with 18 bases between. Germline V CDR1 and CDR2: GTSNPN, SVGIG (reference sequence). CDR3 in DNA: TGTGCCTGGAGTCAAAATGGGGGGTCGGGGGGCTACACCTTC. Its protein product is CAWSQNGGSGGYTF.

This chain joins TRBV29-1 and TRBJ2-6; D remains ambiguous. This CDR3 is built from 15 residues. CDR1 is SQVTM and CDR2 is ANQGSEA in the germline V gene. Trimming left V 4 bases short and J 0 bases short, with 10 bases between. As DNA, the CDR3 is TGCAGCGTTGGTACCCTAGGCTCTGGGGCCAACGTCCTGACTTTC. Residues: CSVGTLGSGANVLTF.

This chain connects TRBV2 to TRBJ2-5; 7 bases match TRBD1. This CDR3 has 14 amino acids. Losses at the gene ends were 6 bases for V and 4 bases for J; bases not matched to a gene: 8. Per germline, CDR1 SNHLY and CDR2 FYNNEI. For the CDR3, the DNA is TGTGCCAGCAGCGATAGGACAGGAGCAGAGACCCAGTACTTC. This codes for CASSDRTGAETQYF.

This sequence joins TRBV20-1 and TRBJ1-6; no firm D call. Germline V lookup: CDR1 DFQATT, CDR2 SNEGSKA (reference sequence). Trimming pared 3 bases from V and 7 bases from J, leaving 7 bases between. The CDR3 runs 12 residues. The CDR3 region has the DNA TGCAGTGCTAGTCCCACAAATTCACCCCTCCACTTT. Its translation: CSASPTNSPLHF.

J is TRBJ2-7 and V is TRBV4-1; 8 positions match TRBD2. V trimming: 3 bases; J trimming: 3 bases; junction bases outside the gene matches: 7. The length of the CDR3 is 15 residues. The V gene's germline CDR1 is MGHRA and CDR2 YSYEKL. The CDR3 region is CASSQGPGLGYEQYF. Written as DNA, the CDR3 is TGCGCCAGCAGCCAGGGACCGGGACTAGGCTACGAGCAGTACTTC.

The chain joins TRBV10-3 to TRBJ2-1, with 14 nucleotides matching TRBD2. Trimming took 5 bases from V and 9 from J; bases not matched to a gene: 9. The germline CDR1 and CDR2 sequences are ENHRY and SYGVKD. CDR3 length: 16 amino acids. CDR3 sequence (DNA): TGTGCCATCAGTCCCCGATTGACTAGCGGGAGGGGTGAGCAGTTCTTC. Protein: CAISPRLTSGRGEQFF.

CDR3 in amino acids: CASSSGVAGAYEQYF. The CDR3 DNA is TGTGCCAGCAGCTCCGGGGTAGCGGGAGCCTACGAGCAGTACTTC. The J gene is TRBJ2-7, the V gene TRBV11-2, with 9 nucleotides matching TRBD2. The CDR3 extends over 15 amino acids. Germline CDR1 reads SGHAT; CDR2 reads FQNNGV. Trimming cost V 4 bases and J 2 bases; bases outside gene matches: 6.

The chain has TRBV28 and TRBJ2-2; TRBD2 agrees at 15 bases. The CDR3 has 17 residues. Germline V gene lookup returns CDR1 MDHEN and CDR2 SYDVKM. With V trimmed by 6 bases and J by 4 bases, 6 bases remained unmatched. The CDR3 DNA follows: TGTGCCAGCAGCCCTAGGACTAGCGGGGGGGCCACCGGGGAGCTGTTTTTT. This translates into CASSPRTSGGATGELFF.